This T cell receptor (beta chain) was sequenced during a study of CD8+ T cells in alopecia areata. Background on the study: A 6-month off-drug phase came after tofacitinib, which had lasted 6 to 18 months.

This CDR3 region has 12 residues. CDR1 is ENHRY and CDR2 is SYGVKD in the germline V gene. Trimming left V 3 bases short and J 5 bases short, with 4 bases between. This clone was counted between two and nine times. Reverse transcribed after extraction, RNA yielded cDNA as the sequencing template. TCRdb's copy holds only in-frame clones and misses some; the assay was immunoSEQ multiplex PCR. The table has almost 250,000 clones, under 80% seen once; the top ten hold 1.2%. The V call is TRBV10-3, the J call TRBJ1-4; D not resolved. The material sequenced was CD4+ T cells sorted from blood, taken at week 0. The receptor comes from a human donor with alopecia areata. The CDR3 protein is CAISEGNEKLFF. The CDR3 coding sequence is TGTGCCATCAGTGAAGGGAATGAAAAACTGTTTTTT.